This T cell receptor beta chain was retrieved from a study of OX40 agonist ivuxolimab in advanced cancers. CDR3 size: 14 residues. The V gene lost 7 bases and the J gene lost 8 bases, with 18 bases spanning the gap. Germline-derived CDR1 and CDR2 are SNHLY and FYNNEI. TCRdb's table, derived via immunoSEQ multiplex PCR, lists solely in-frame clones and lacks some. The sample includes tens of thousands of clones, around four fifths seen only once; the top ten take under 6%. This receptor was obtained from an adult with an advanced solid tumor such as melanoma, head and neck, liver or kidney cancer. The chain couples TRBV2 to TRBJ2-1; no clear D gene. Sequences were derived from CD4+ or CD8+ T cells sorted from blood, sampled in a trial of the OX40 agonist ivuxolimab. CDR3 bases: TGTGCCAGCACAGAGAAGGCCACGACTCATGAGCAGTTCTTC. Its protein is CASTEKATTHEQFF.